A selection of T cell receptor beta chains follows, all from one sample in a study of T cell responses to AZD1222 COVID-19 vaccine. Profiling relied on immunoSEQ multiplex PCR, and the TCRdb table lists in-frame clones only, not all of them. The table lists about 93,000 clones, around 89% of them singletons. The sequencing here drew on peripheral blood, taken 28 days after the second AZD1222 dose. All receptors come from an adult who received the AZD1222 COVID-19 vaccine. CDR3s include the opening cysteine and the closing phenylalanine or tryptophan. A D gene is named only where the DNA matches it firmly. Rows give clone size only sometimes, using once, few, many, or a class for an expanded clone.

J gene | clone size | V gene | D gene | CDR3 protein | CDR3 DNA
TRBJ1-4 | few | TRBV11-1 | TRBD1 | CASTPTGRNEKLFF | TGTGCCAGCACACCGACAGGGCGTAATGAAAAACTGTTTTTT
TRBJ1-1 | few | TRBV7-6 | - | CASSPLDGTSFSKNTEAFF | TGTGCCAGCAGCCCCCTCGATGGGACCTCTTTTTCAAAGAACACTGAAGCTTTCTTT
TRBJ2-1 | - | TRBV7-6 | TRBD2 | CASSTSGEQYNEQFF | TGTGCCAGCAGCACTAGCGGGGAGCAGTACAATGAGCAGTTCTTC
TRBJ1-1 | - | TRBV7-3 | - | CASSPIVGNTEAFF | TGTGCCAGCAGCCCCATTGTTGGGAACACTGAAGCTTTCTTT
TRBJ2-7 | - | TRBV12-3/TRBV12-4 | - | CASSSNYEQYF | TGTGCCAGCAGTTCCAACTACGAGCAGTACTTC
TRBJ1-2 | - | TRBV5-4 | TRBD1 | CASSWGSRTGPNYGYTF | TGTGCCAGCAGCTGGGGATCCCGGACAGGCCCTAACTATGGCTACACCTTC
TRBJ1-2 | once | TRBV29-1 | - | CSVEKGIGDGYTF | TGCAGCGTTGAAAAGGGGATTGGGGATGGCTACACCTTC
TRBJ1-3 | - | TRBV5-1 | - | CASSLESPGTIYF | TGCGCCAGCAGCTTGGAGAGTCCAGGCACCATATATTTT
TRBJ1-2 | - | TRBV12-5 | - | CASGLAGHLYGYTF | TGTGCTAGTGGTTTAGCGGGACACCTCTATGGCTACACCTTC
TRBJ1-1 | once | TRBV19 | TRBD1 | CASSRGQGKPEAFF | TGTGCCAGTAGTAGGGGACAGGGCAAGCCTGAAGCTTTCTTT
TRBJ2-2 | - | TRBV6-9 | - | CASSYSEGGVLFF | TGTGCCAGCAGTTATTCCGAGGGTGGGGTGCTGTTTTTT
TRBJ1-1 | - | TRBV12-3/TRBV12-4 | TRBD1 | CASSYDRGTEAFF | TGTGCCAGCAGTTACGACAGGGGCACTGAAGCTTTCTTT
TRBJ2-1 | - | TRBV5-6 | TRBD1 | CASSLAWTGPYNEQFF | TGTGCCAGCAGCTTGGCGTGGACAGGGCCTTACAATGAGCAGTTCTTC
TRBJ2-7 | - | TRBV30 | - | CAWSVFSYEQYF | TGTGCCTGGAGTGTATTCTCCTACGAGCAGTACTTC
TRBJ2-1 | - | TRBV3-1/TRBV3-2 | - | CASSQIVVGEQFF | TGTGCCAGCAGCCAGATAGTAGTGGGTGAGCAGTTCTTC
TRBJ2-7 | - | TRBV19 | - | CASSPRSFYEQYF | TGTGCCAGTAGTCCTAGGTCCTTCTACGAGCAGTACTTC
TRBJ2-2 | - | TRBV4-2 | - | CASSQVLLPMGGELFF | TGTGCCAGCAGCCAAGTGCTCCTTCCCATGGGGGGGGAGCTGTTTTTT
TRBJ1-4 | - | TRBV7-8 | TRBD1 | CASNPRTGGAGEKLFF | TGTGCCAGCAACCCAAGAACAGGGGGCGCGGGTGAAAAACTGTTTTTT
TRBJ1-3 | once | TRBV5-6 | TRBD1 | CASSSGTGAGGNTIYF | TGTGCCAGCAGCTCCGGGACAGGGGCCGGTGGAAACACCATATATTTT
TRBJ2-7 | - | TRBV3-1/TRBV3-2 | - | CASSPLGIGSWEQYF | TGTGCCAGCAGCCCCTTGGGTATTGGGTCGTGGGAGCAGTACTTC